Sequencing of this TCR beta chain was carried out in a study of shared clonotypes between healthy human individuals. Findings and limits, study-wide: Read depth was anticipated to influence clonotype sharing among donors. Estimated richness values were generally larger in naive subsets than in memory subsets. Naive CD4 clonotypes overlapped across a few donors at around 5%.

Comments on this clone: Its antigen remains unknown.

V was clipped by 1 base and J by 0 bases, with 9 bases between them. The germline V gene has CDR1 MNHEY and CDR2 SMNVEV (reference sequence). The CDR3 extends over 15 amino acids. The assay ran at deep level. Assay: immunoSEQ multiplex PCR; the TCRdb copy retains only in-frame clones and omits some. The table shows about 2,500,000 clones, with over 85% occurring only once. Material: naive CD4+ T cells sorted from blood. Specified subset: CD45RA+ positively selected. This receptor was identified in a man younger than 35 in good health. The V call is TRBV27, the J call TRBJ1-1; tentative D call: TRBD1 (6 bases). As DNA, the CDR3 is TGTGCCAGCAGTTTATTTAGGGGGATGAACACTGAAGCTTTCTTT. Protein product: CASSLFRGMNTEAFF.